The 8 T cell receptor beta chains below come from one sample, sequenced in a study of immune heterogeneity within non-small cell lung tumors. Template came from bulk tumor genomic DNA, at approximately 620 ng per sample. Several spatially distant biopsies were obtained per primary tumor intraoperatively. Untreated, newly diagnosed non-small cell lung cancer patients underwent curative surgery. A first 10-cycle multiplex round used 32 V-gene and 13 J-gene primers on TCR beta CDR3. TCRdb used MiXCR to reprocess the multiplex PCR reads, holding one entry per CDR3 protein. The repertoire holds some 3,000 distinct CDR3 sequences, with approximately 15% as singletons. The sample consisted of lung tumor tissue. These receptors all stem from a female donor with non-small cell lung cancer.

In its sample, this clonotype is medium-sized. J is TRBJ1-2 and V is TRBV5-8, with D maybe TRBD1 (6 bases). The CDR3 runs 15 residues. Germline V CDR1 and CDR2: SGHTS, YDEGEE. Trimming pared 2 bases from V and 1 base from J, leaving 12 bases between. CDR3 protein: CASSLILDSNYGYTF. The DNA of the CDR3 is TGTGCCAGCAGCTTAATTTTGGACAGTAACTATGGCTACACCTTC.

This clonotype was recorded a few times. A read error may account for a junction end that differs from germline. The rearrangement links TRBV6-1 to TRBJ2-7; TRBD1 matches 7 bases. CDR1 and CDR2 from the germline V gene are MNHNS and SASEGT. This CDR3 comprises 13 residues. CDR3 amino acids: CAGRPYDRDEQYF. CDR3 DNA: TGTGCCGGCAGACCCTACGACAGGGACGAGCAGTACTTC.

Concerning this clonotype itself: This may be a read error: a much more frequent sequence differs by one nucleotide. The J gene is TRBJ1-5, the V gene TRBV11-2; D ambiguous. Germline CDR1 is SGHAT and CDR2 is FQNNGV. The CDR3 totals 13 residues. The CDR3 DNA follows: TGTGCCAGCAGCTCCGCAAGCAATCATCCCCAGCATTTT. Its translation: CASSSASNHPQHF.

By share, this clonotype counts as medium-sized. The chain has TRBV4-1 and TRBJ1-1; D gene unclear. CDR1 and CDR2 from the germline V gene are MGHRA and YSYEKL. V was cut by 0 bases and J by 0 bases, with 5 bases left in between. This CDR3 spans 14 amino acids. Here the CDR3 reads CASSQELMNTEAFF. CDR3 sequence (DNA): TGCGCCAGCAGCCAAGAGCTTATGAACACTGAAGCTTTCTTT.

By frequency in the sample, this clonotype is medium-sized. The gene calls are TRBV28 and TRBJ1-6, with 8 bases identical to TRBD1. Germline CDR1 and CDR2: MDHEN and SYDVKM. The CDR3 totals 15 residues. V dropped 4 bases and J dropped 9; count of bases not matched to a gene: 8. The CDR3 reads CASSSAPGGSSPLHF. The CDR3 DNA reads TGTGCCAGCAGTTCCGCCCCAGGGGGCAGTTCACCCCTCCACTTT.

On this clonotype: One end of the junction does not line up with germline, which may come from a read error. This chain connects TRBV3-1 to TRBJ1-1, with 9 bases matching TRBD1. The germline CDR1 and CDR2 sequences are LGHDT and YNNKEL (reference sequence). The CDR3 loop spans 18 amino acids. The CDR3 sequence: CASIQDRGGRGMNTEAFF. The CDR3 DNA sequence: TGTGCCAGCATCCAAGACAGGGGGGGGCGTGGGATGAACACTGAAGCTTTCTTT.

By share, this clonotype counts as medium-sized. The V and J genes are TRBV27 and TRBJ2-3; 10 bases map to TRBD1. Unmatched junction bases numbered 3, after V lost 3 bases and J lost 3 bases. From germline, CDR1 is MNHEY and CDR2 SMNVEV (reference sequence). The CDR3 consists of 15 residues. The CDR3 is CASSFGQGETDTQYF. For the CDR3, the DNA is TGTGCCAGCAGTTTCGGACAGGGGGAGACAGATACGCAGTATTTT.

The chain joins TRBV20-1 to TRBJ2-1; TRBD1 matches at 8 bases. The CDR3 is 16 residues long. J was trimmed by 5 bases and V by 0 bases; bases with no gene match: 9. Germline V lookup: CDR1 DFQATT, CDR2 SNEGSKA (reference sequence). The CDR3 nucleotides read TGCAGTGCTAGAGATATTAACAGGGGGGTCCACAATGAGCAGTTCTTC. Translation gives CSARDINRGVHNEQFF.